Below are 30 T cell receptor beta chains sequenced from a single sample in a study of CD8+ T cells in alopecia areata. In each case, RNA was isolated and then reverse transcribed into cDNA as the sequencing template. Libraries were prepared by immunoSEQ multiplex PCR; TCRdb keeps only in-frame clonotypes and omits some of them. Of about 42,000 clones listed, 55% to 75% are singletons. Treatment in this sample: oral pan-JAK inhibitor, 5-10 mg twice daily. The material sequenced was CD8+ T cells sorted from blood, taken at week 4, from a patient treated with tofacitinib. These receptors were collected from a human donor with alopecia areata.

The chain combines TRBV7-2 with TRBJ1-5; no definite D call. CDR3 length equals 14 residues. Between the trimmed V and J ends, which lost 2 bases and 8 bases, there was a span of 13 bases. Germline V gene sequence: CDR1 SGHTA, CDR2 FQGNSA. This chain's CDR3 is CASSLRFTGEPQHF. DNA for the CDR3: TGTGCCAGCAGCTTACGCTTCACGGGAGAGCCCCAGCATTTT.

The chain carries TRBV30 and TRBJ2-3; 8 bases line up with TRBD2. With 2 bases clipped from V and 0 bases from J, the junction kept 19 bases outside the gene matches. Germline-derived CDR1 and CDR2 are GTSNPN and SVGIG (reference sequence). The CDR3 has 20 amino acids. The CDR3 bases are TGTGCCTGGAGTCTACCAAACTACGGGGGGGCGAGAAATAGCACAGATACGCAGTATTTT. It codes for CAWSLPNYGGARNSTDTQYF.

The J gene is TRBJ2-1, the V gene TRBV5-1, with unresolved D. Germline lookup yields CDR1 SGHRS and CDR2 YFSETQ. The CDR3 loop spans 14 amino acids. Trimming shortened V by 4 bases and J by 5 bases, and 13 bases separated the two germline ends. The CDR3 DNA follows: TGCGCCAGCAGCGCCCCTGGGGTGGACAATGAGCAGTTCTTC. As protein: CASSAPGVDNEQFF.

This CDR3 is CSVENRGDYGYTF. The DNA of the CDR3 is TGCAGCGTCGAAAACAGGGGCGACTATGGCTACACCTTC. V and J are TRBV29-1 and TRBJ1-2; 7 bases map to TRBD1. CDR3 length: 13 residues. V lost 6 bases, J lost 3 bases, and 7 bases stayed unmatched. From germline, CDR1 is SQVTM and CDR2 ANQGSEA.

This clone was seen a few times. The chain couples TRBV29-1 to TRBJ2-7, with 8 bases identical to TRBD1. Germline CDR1 reads SQVTM; CDR2 reads ANQGSEA. V lost 5 bases and J lost 2; bases outside the gene matches: 5. The CDR3 contains 13 residues. Here the CDR3 reads CSVRTGKTYEQYF. In nucleotides, the CDR3 is TGCAGCGTTCGGACAGGGAAAACCTACGAGCAGTACTTC.

This clone was counted only a few times. This chain joins TRBV10-3 and TRBJ2-7; tentative D call: TRBD1 (5 bases). Trimming took off 3 bases at V and 7 bases at J, with 16 bases between the two ends. The CDR3 contains 14 residues. CDR1 and CDR2 from the germline V gene are ENHRY and SYGVKD. This CDR3 reads CAISEGAGKGEQYF. The CDR3 DNA reads as TGTGCCATCAGTGAAGGTGCAGGGAAGGGTGAGCAGTACTTC.

This sequence joins TRBV5-1 and TRBJ2-5, with D unresolved. Germline V gene data show CDR1 as SGHRS and CDR2 as YFSETQ. V was pared by 7 bases and J by 0 bases, with 7 bases between. The CDR3 has 12 amino acids. CDR3 residues: CASRYYQETQYF. Here the CDR3 DNA reads TGCGCCAGCCGATACTACCAAGAGACCCAGTACTTC.

The chain employs TRBV19 and TRBJ2-1; 10 bases are shared with TRBD2. V shed 6 bases, J shed 2 bases, and the junction held 1 base outside the gene matches. Germline V gene sequence: CDR1 LNHDA, CDR2 SQIVND (reference sequence). The CDR3 is 14 residues long. The CDR3 is CASSGTSAYNEQFF. CDR3 DNA: TGTGCCAGTAGCGGGACTAGCGCCTACAATGAGCAGTTCTTC. The whole variable domain, remainder taken from reference TRBV19 and TRBJ2-1, is DGGITQSPKYLFRKEGQNVTLSCEQNLNHDAMYWYRQDPGQGLRLIYYSQIVNDFQKGDIAEGYSVSREKKESFPLTVTSAQKNPTAFYLCASSGTSAYNEQFFGPGTRLTVL.

This chain links TRBV29-1 with TRBJ2-7; either TRBD1 or TRBD2 may fit D (5 bases each). Germline CDR1 is SQVTM and CDR2 is ANQGSEA. Trimming left V 4 bases short and J 3 bases short, with 13 bases between. CDR3 length: 13 residues. The CDR3 loop reads CSVVEGNGYEQYF. CDR3 sequence (DNA): TGCAGCGTTGTAGAGGGGAATGGCTACGAGCAGTACTTC.

J is TRBJ2-7 and V is TRBV30; 8 nucleotides align to TRBD2. Trimming cost V 2 bases and J 2 bases; bases outside gene matches: 5. This CDR3 contains 14 residues. Per the germline V gene, CDR1 is GTSNPN and CDR2 is SVGIG (reference sequence). CDR3 nucleotide sequence: TGTGCCTGGAGTCCGGGTAGCGGGGCCTACGAGCAGTACTTC. Translating it yields CAWSPGSGAYEQYF.

This chain links TRBV29-1 with TRBJ2-1, with D uncertain. CDR3 length equals 14 residues. The germline V and J ends were trimmed by 7 bases and 5 bases, with 18 bases remaining between them. The V gene's germline CDR1 is SQVTM and CDR2 ANQGSEA. The CDR3 loop is CSAVFEIYDNEQFF. CDR3 DNA sequence: TGCAGCGCGGTCTTTGAGATTTACGACAATGAGCAGTTCTTC.

This clone has more than one count but fewer than ten. The J gene is TRBJ2-7, the V gene TRBV7-9; D gene ambiguous. Looked up from germline, CDR1 is SEHNR and CDR2 is FQNEAQ (reference sequence). This CDR3 region has 13 residues. V was clipped by 1 base and J by 2 bases, with 6 bases between them. CDR3 DNA: TGTGCCAGCAGCTTAGTCGGGCCCTACGAGCAGTACTTC. As protein: CASSLVGPYEQYF.

For the CDR3, the DNA is TGTGCCACCAGCCTCGGACAGGGACTATTTAGCAATCAGCCCCAGCATTTT. It yields the protein CATSLGQGLFSNQPQHF. The V gene is TRBV15, the J gene TRBJ1-5, with 8 bases fitting TRBD1. J lost 0 bases, V lost 5 bases, and 9 bases had no gene match. The CDR3 extends over 17 amino acids. Germline CDR1 LNHNV, CDR2 YYDKDF (reference sequence). Looking up the rest from reference TRBV15 and TRBJ1-5 gives the full variable domain: DAMVIQNPRYQVTQFGKPVTLSCSQTLNHNVMYWYQQKSSQAPKLLFHYYDKDFNNEADTPDNFQSRRPNTSFCFLDIRSPGLGDTAMYLCATSLGQGLFSNQPQHFGDGTRLSIL.

This clone has just one count. The rearrangement joins TRBV27 to TRBJ1-4, with 9 bases identical to TRBD1. V was pared by 6 bases and J by 7 bases, with 6 bases of the junction left unmatched. Looked up from germline, CDR1 is MNHEY and CDR2 is SMNVEV (reference sequence). This CDR3 has 14 residues. The CDR3 nucleotides read TGTGCCAGCAGGATTACAGGGGGCCGTGAAAAACTGTTTTTT. This codes for CASRITGGREKLFF.

The V gene is TRBV27, the J gene TRBJ2-6, with D unclear. This CDR3 comprises 16 residues. Looked up from germline, CDR1 is MNHEY and CDR2 is SMNVEV (reference sequence). V dropped 3 bases and J dropped 3 bases, with 12 bases sitting between them. The CDR3 DNA sequence: TGTGCCAGCAGTTTGGTGGGCGCCGGTGGGGCCAACGTCCTGACTTTC. Residues: CASSLVGAGGANVLTF.

J is TRBJ2-1 and V is TRBV6-1; D remains unclear. This CDR3 comprises 14 residues. V was cut by 5 bases and J by 8 bases, with 16 bases left in between. CDR1 is MNHNS, CDR2 SASEGT, per germline. In DNA, the CDR3 is TGTGCCAGCAGTTCGGGTCCGGGCCCCGATGAGCAGTTCTTC. This gives the protein CASSSGPGPDEQFF.

The V gene is TRBV15, the J gene TRBJ2-6; the D gene is possibly TRBD1 (6 bases). V lost 3 bases and J lost 1, with 13 bases in between. The CDR3 has 17 amino acids. The V gene's germline CDR1 is LNHNV and CDR2 YYDKDF (reference sequence). The CDR3 region has the DNA TGTGCCACCAGCAGGTTACCTAGGGGGTCTGGGGCCAACGTCCTGACTTTC. It specifies CATSRLPRGSGANVLTF.

The chain carries TRBV29-1 and TRBJ2-7; D call uncertain. Looked up from germline, CDR1 is SQVTM and CDR2 is ANQGSEA. There are 10 residues in the CDR3. V was pared by 2 bases and J by 7 bases, with 6 bases between. The DNA of the CDR3 is TGCAGCGTTGAATACGGGGAGCAGTACTTC. Its translation is CSVEYGEQYF.

The chain carries TRBV29-1 and TRBJ2-7; a possible D gene is TRBD2 (6 bases). Germline V CDR1 and CDR2: SQVTM, ANQGSEA. V lost 6 bases, J lost 0 bases, and 18 bases lay in between. This CDR3 contains 15 residues. CDR3 protein: CSVENGTGSSYEQYF. The CDR3 region has the DNA TGCAGCGTCGAAAACGGGACCGGGAGCTCCTACGAGCAGTACTTC.

This clone occurred a few times. The junction departs from the called germline gene at one end, perhaps through a read error. The rearrangement links TRBV29-1 to TRBJ2-1, with unresolved D. CDR1 and CDR2 (germline): SQVTM, ANQGSEA. The CDR3 runs 10 residues. In DNA, the CDR3 is TGCAGCGTTCAAGACAATGAGCAGTTCTTC. This translates into CSVQDNEQFF.

The rearrangement uses TRBV30 and TRBJ1-1; D gene uncertain. Per germline, CDR1 GTSNPN and CDR2 SVGIG (reference sequence). This CDR3 has 12 residues. Deletions cut 5 bases from V and 4 bases from J, with 11 bases between. DNA for the CDR3: TGTGCCTGGGAGCTCCCGAGCACTGAAGCTTTCTTT. This encodes CAWELPSTEAFF. Using reference TRBV30 and TRBJ1-1 for the parts outside the CDR3, the full variable domain is SQTIHQWPATLVQPVGSPLSLECTVEGTSNPNLYWYRQAAGRGLQLLFYSVGIGQISSEVPQNLSASRPQDRQFILSSKKLLLSDSGFYLCAWELPSTEAFFGQGTRLTVV.

The genes are TRBV30 and TRBJ1-2; no clear D gene. Trimming removed 0 bases at V and 8 bases at J, with 7 bases between. CDR3 length: 11 amino acids. Germline CDR1 is GTSNPN and CDR2 is SVGIG (reference sequence). CDR3 amino acids: CAWSVQRGYTF. The DNA of the CDR3 is TGTGCCTGGAGTGTACAGCGCGGCTACACCTTC.

This chain links TRBV13 with TRBJ2-1; possibly TRBD2 for D (5 bases). Germline-derived CDR1 and CDR2 are PRHDT and FYEKMQ (reference sequence). Deletions cut 4 bases from V and 5 bases from J, with 15 bases between. This CDR3 has 15 residues. The CDR3 loop reads CASSSREFPHNEQFF. The CDR3 DNA is TGTGCCAGCAGCTCGAGGGAATTCCCTCACAATGAGCAGTTCTTC.

Points on this clone: This sample includes further DNA sequences coding for the same CDR3. This chain links TRBV30 with TRBJ2-7; 11 bases match TRBD1. The germline V gene encodes CDR1 GTSNPN and CDR2 SVGIG (reference sequence). The CDR3 length is 14 residues. Trimming at V came to 0 bases and at J to 4 bases, leaving 2 bases not matched to a gene. Written as DNA, the CDR3 is TGTGCCTGGAGTGTCGGACAGGGGGCATACGAGCAGTACTTC. Translating it yields CAWSVGQGAYEQYF.

The CDR3 protein is CAWSVSNNYGYTF. The CDR3 region has the DNA TGTGCCTGGAGTGTTTCGAATAACTATGGCTACACCTTC. The V call is TRBV30, the J call TRBJ1-2; D gene unclear. Germline lookup yields CDR1 GTSNPN and CDR2 SVGIG (reference sequence). The CDR3 is 13 amino acids. V was cut by 0 bases and J by 1 base, with 6 bases left in between. Based on the CDR3 plus reference TRBV30 and TRBJ1-2, the full variable domain is SQTIHQWPATLVQPVGSPLSLECTVEGTSNPNLYWYRQAAGRGLQLLFYSVGIGQISSEVPQNLSASRPQDRQFILSSKKLLLSDSGFYLCAWSVSNNYGYTFGSGTRLTVV.

This clone was seen more than once but under ten times. This rearrangement joins TRBV29-1 to TRBJ2-7; D gene ambiguous. Trimming shortened V by 2 bases and J by 0 bases, and 5 bases separated the two germline ends. This CDR3 has 12 amino acids. Germline-derived CDR1 and CDR2 are SQVTM and ANQGSEA. The CDR3 nucleotides are TGCAGCGTTGAAAGCAGCTCCTACGAGCAGTACTTC. The encoded protein is CSVESSSYEQYF.

This clone is termed medium-sized. This chain joins TRBV18 and TRBJ1-4; 7 nucleotides match TRBD1. V was clipped by 0 bases and J by 3 bases; unmatched bases: 7. Per germline, CDR1 KGHSH and CDR2 LQKENI. The CDR3 has 17 residues. CDR3: CASSPPYMTGSNEKLFF. CDR3 nucleotide sequence: TGTGCCAGCTCACCACCCTACATGACAGGGTCTAATGAAAAACTGTTTTTT. The variable domain in full, completed from reference TRBV18 and TRBJ1-4, reads NAGVMQNPRHLVRRRGQEARLRCSPMKGHSHVYWYRQLPEEGLKFMVYLQKENIIDESGMPKERFSAEFPKEGPSILRIQQVVRGDSAAYFCASSPPYMTGSNEKLFFGSGTQLSVL.

This clone showed up just once. This rearrangement joins TRBV5-1 to TRBJ2-7; D not certain. Looked up from germline, CDR1 is SGHRS and CDR2 is YFSETQ. V gave up 1 base and J gave up 4 bases, with 15 bases separating them. CDR3 length: 15 amino acids. CDR3 DNA sequence: TGCGCCAGCAGCTTGCGTTCAGCTGAGCTTTACGAGCAGTACTTC. Translated, it gives CASSLRSAELYEQYF.

V gene TRBV30 combines with J gene TRBJ2-7; D is tentatively TRBD1 or TRBD2 (5 bases each). The germline V gene has CDR1 GTSNPN and CDR2 SVGIG (reference sequence). The CDR3 is made up of 14 amino acids. The V end was cut by 1 base, the J end by 2 bases, with 12 bases between. CDR3 residues: CAWSAGTGTYEQYF. The CDR3 DNA reads TGTGCCTGGAGTGCCGGGACGGGAACCTACGAGCAGTACTTC. The variable domain in full, completed from reference TRBV30 and TRBJ2-7, reads SQTIHQWPATLVQPVGSPLSLECTVEGTSNPNLYWYRQAAGRGLQLLFYSVGIGQISSEVPQNLSASRPQDRQFILSSKKLLLSDSGFYLCAWSAGTGTYEQYFGPGTRLTVT.

The V and J genes are TRBV6-6 and TRBJ2-7; unclear D gene. CDR3 size: 14 residues. Germline V lookup: CDR1 MNHNY, CDR2 SVGAGI (reference sequence). The V and J ends lost 0 bases and 1 base respectively, with 7 bases between them. The DNA for the CDR3 is TGTGCCAGCAGTTACTCGAGCCCGTCCTACGAGCAGTACTTC. Its translation: CASSYSSPSYEQYF.